This TCR beta chain was sequenced in a study of spatial heterogeneity in lung cancer. TCRdb redid the calling of the 5' RACE reads with MiXCR, one entry per CDR3 protein. The data contain about 52,000 distinct CDR3 sequences, 6.5% to 7.5% of them singletons. The time point was: blood at routine non-recurrence follow-up after resection. Researchers sequenced whole RNA taken from tumor, nontumor lung or frozen PBMC without sorting. This clonotype came up many times. The germline V and J ends were trimmed by 4 bases and 4 bases, with 17 bases remaining between them. This CDR3 region has 16 residues. The rearrangement joins TRBV12-3 or TRBV12-4 to TRBJ2-1; D is possibly TRBD1 (6 bases). This TCR was recovered from a female donor with early-stage non-small cell lung cancer. This specimen consisted of PBMCs, obtained at follow-up. The chain's CDR3 is CASSSPGRGIYNEQFF. CDR3 DNA: TGTGCCAGCAGTTCCCCGGGCAGGGGAATTTACAATGAGCAGTTCTTC.